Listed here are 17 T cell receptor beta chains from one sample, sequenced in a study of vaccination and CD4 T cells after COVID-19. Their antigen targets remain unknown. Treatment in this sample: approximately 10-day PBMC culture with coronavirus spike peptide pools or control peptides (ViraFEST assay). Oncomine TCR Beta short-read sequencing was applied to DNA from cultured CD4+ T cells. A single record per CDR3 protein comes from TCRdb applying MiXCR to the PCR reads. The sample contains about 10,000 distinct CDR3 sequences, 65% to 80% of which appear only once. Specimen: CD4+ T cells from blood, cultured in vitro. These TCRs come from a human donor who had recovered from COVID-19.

CDR3 DNA sequence: TGTGCCAGCAGTGAACTCGGGACCCTCGCGTACTTC. Encoded protein: CASSELGTLAYF. The chain carries TRBV25-1 and TRBJ2-5, with D perhaps given as TRBD1 or TRBD2 (5 bases each). The V gene lost 2 bases and the J gene lost 13 bases, with 14 bases spanning the gap. The CDR3 covers 12 residues. Germline CDR1 reads MGHDK; CDR2 reads SYGVNS. The full variable domain, its missing parts supplied by reference TRBV25-1 and TRBJ2-5, is EADIYQTPRYLVIGTGKKITLECSQTMGHDKMYWYQQDPGMELHLIHYSYGVNSTEKGDLSSESTVSRIRTEHFPLTLESARPSHTSQYLCASSELGTLAYFGPGTRLLVL.

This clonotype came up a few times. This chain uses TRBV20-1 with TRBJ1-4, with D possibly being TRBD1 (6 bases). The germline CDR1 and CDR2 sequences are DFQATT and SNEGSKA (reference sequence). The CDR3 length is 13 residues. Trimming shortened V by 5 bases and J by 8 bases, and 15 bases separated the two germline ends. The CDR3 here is CSARGGAGEKLFF. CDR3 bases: TGCAGTGCTCGTGGGGGGGCAGGGGAAAAACTGTTTTTT.

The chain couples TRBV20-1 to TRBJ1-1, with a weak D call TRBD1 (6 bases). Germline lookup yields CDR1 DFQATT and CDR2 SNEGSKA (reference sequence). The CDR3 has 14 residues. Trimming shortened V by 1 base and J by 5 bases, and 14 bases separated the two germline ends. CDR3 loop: CSARGGGGWTEAFF. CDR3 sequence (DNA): TGCAGTGCTAGAGGGGGCGGGGGCTGGACTGAAGCTTTCTTT.

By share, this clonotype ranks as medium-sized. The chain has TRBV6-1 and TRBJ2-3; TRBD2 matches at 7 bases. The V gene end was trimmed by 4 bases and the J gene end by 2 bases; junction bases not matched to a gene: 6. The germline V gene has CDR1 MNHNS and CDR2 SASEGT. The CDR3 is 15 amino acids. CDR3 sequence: CASSALAAYTDTQYF. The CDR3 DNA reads TGTGCCAGCAGTGCCCTAGCGGCTTACACAGATACGCAGTATTTT.

CDR3 sequence reads: CASSLSGTHYEQYF. CDR3 sequence (DNA): TGTGCCAGCAGTTTATCGGGGACTCACTACGAGCAGTACTTC. The chain combines TRBV27 with TRBJ2-7; a possible D gene is TRBD2 (6 bases). The V and J ends lost 0 bases and 3 bases respectively, with 9 bases between them. Germline V gene data show CDR1 as MNHEY and CDR2 as SMNVEV (reference sequence). This CDR3 spans 14 amino acids.

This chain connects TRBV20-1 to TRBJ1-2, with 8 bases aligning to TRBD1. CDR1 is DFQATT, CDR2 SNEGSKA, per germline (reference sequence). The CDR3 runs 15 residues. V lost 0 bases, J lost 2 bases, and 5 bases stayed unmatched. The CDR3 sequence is CSARDSRGRNYGYTF. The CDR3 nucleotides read TGCAGTGCTAGAGATTCCAGGGGGCGAAACTATGGCTACACCTTC.

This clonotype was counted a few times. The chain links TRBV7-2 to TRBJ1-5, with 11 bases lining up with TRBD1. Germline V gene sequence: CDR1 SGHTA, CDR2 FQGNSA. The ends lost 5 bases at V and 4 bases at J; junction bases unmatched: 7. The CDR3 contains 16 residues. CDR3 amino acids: CASSPRTGGKNQPQHF. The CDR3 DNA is TGTGCCAGCAGCCCCCGGACAGGGGGCAAGAATCAGCCCCAGCATTTT.

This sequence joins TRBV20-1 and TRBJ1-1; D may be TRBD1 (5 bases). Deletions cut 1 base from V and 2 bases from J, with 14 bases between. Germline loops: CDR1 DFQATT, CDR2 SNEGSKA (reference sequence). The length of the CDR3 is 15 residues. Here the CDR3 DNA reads TGCAGTGCTAGAGTGGGTGGAAGGGGAAACACTGAAGCTTTCTTT. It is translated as CSARVGGRGNTEAFF.

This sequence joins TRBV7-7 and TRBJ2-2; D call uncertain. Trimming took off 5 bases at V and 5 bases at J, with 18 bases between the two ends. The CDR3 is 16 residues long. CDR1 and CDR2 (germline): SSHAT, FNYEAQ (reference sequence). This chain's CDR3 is CASSPLGGRLTGELFF. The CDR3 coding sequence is TGTGCCAGCAGCCCCCTTGGCGGAAGATTAACCGGGGAGCTGTTTTTT.

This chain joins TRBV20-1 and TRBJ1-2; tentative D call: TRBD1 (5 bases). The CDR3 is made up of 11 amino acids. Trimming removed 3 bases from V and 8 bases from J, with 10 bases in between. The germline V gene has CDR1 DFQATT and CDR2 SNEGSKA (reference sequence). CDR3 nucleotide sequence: TGCAGTGCTAGTGGGGGAGAGGGCTACACCTTC. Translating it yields CSASGGEGYTF.

The CDR3 loop reads CASGWPGLDSPLHF. The CDR3 DNA reads TGTGCCAGCGGTTGGCCAGGGCTTGATTCACCCCTCCACTTT. This chain joins TRBV28 and TRBJ1-6, with D possibly TRBD1 on 5 matching bases. The CDR3 consists of 14 residues. Germline V lookup: CDR1 MDHEN, CDR2 SYDVKM. V gave up 8 bases and J gave up 8 bases, with 16 bases separating them.

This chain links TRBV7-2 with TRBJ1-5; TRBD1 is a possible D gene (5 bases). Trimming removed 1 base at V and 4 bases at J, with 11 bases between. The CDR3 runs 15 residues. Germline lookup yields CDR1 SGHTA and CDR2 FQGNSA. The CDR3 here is CASSLGWQGNQPQHF. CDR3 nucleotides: TGTGCCAGCAGCTTAGGTTGGCAGGGTAATCAGCCCCAGCATTTT.

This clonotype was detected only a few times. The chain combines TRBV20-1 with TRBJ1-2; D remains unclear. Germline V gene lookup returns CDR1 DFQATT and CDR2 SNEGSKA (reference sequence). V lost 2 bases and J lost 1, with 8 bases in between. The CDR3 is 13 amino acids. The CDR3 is CSARSPGNYGYTF. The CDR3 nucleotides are TGCAGTGCTAGATCTCCGGGTAACTATGGCTACACCTTC.

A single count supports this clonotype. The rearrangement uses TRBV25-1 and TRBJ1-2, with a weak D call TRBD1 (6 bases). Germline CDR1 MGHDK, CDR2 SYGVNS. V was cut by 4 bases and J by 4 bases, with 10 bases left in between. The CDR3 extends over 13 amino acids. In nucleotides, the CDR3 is TGTGCCAGCAGTGCCGGACAGATCTATGGCTACACCTTC. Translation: CASSAGQIYGYTF.

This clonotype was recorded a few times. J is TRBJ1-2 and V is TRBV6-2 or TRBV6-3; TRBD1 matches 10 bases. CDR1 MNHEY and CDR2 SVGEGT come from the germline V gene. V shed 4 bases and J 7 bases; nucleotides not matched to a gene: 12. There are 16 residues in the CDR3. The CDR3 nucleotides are TGTGCCAGCAGTTCTGAACCGGGACAGGGGACGATTGGCTACACCTTC. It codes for CASSSEPGQGTIGYTF.

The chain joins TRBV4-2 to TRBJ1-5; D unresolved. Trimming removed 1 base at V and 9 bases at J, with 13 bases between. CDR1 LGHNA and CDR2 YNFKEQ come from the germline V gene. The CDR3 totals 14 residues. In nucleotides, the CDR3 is TGTGCCAGCAGCCAAGTTACGGTGCATTGGCCCCAGCATTTT. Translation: CASSQVTVHWPQHF.

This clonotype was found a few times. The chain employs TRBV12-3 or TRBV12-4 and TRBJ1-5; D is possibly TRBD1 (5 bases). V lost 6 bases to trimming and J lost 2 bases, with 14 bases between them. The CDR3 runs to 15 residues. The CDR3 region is CASSFVGAGNQPQHF. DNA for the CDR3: TGTGCCAGCAGCTTCGTAGGGGCGGGCAATCAGCCCCAGCATTTT.